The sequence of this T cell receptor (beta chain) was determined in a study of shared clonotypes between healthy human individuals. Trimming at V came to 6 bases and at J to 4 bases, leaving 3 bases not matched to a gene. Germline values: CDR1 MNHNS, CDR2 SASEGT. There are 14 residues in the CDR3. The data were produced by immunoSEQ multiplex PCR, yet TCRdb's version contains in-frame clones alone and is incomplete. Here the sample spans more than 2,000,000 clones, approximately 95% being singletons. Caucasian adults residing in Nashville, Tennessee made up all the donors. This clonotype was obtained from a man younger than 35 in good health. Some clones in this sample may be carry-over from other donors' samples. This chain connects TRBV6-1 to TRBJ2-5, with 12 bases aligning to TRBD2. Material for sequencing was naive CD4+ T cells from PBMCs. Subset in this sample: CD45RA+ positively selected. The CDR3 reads CASRMTSGRETQYF. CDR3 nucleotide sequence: TGTGCCAGCAGGATGACTAGCGGGAGAGAGACCCAGTACTTC.